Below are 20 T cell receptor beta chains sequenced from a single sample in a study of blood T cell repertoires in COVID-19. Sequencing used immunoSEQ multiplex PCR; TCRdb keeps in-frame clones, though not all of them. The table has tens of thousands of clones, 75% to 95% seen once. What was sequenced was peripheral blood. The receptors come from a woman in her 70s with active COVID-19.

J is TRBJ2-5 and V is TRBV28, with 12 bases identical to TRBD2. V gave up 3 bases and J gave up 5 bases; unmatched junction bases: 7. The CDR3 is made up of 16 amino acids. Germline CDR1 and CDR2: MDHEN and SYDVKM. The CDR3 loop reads CASSLGLAGGRETQYF. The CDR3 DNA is TGTGCCAGCAGTTTGGGTCTAGCGGGAGGGCGGGAGACCCAGTACTTC. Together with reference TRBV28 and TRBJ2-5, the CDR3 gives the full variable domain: DVKVTQSSRYLVKRTGEKVFLECVQDMDHENMFWYRQDPGLGLRLIYFSYDVKMKEKGDIPEGYSVSREKKERFSLILESASTNQTSMYLCASSLGLAGGRETQYFGPGTRLLVL.

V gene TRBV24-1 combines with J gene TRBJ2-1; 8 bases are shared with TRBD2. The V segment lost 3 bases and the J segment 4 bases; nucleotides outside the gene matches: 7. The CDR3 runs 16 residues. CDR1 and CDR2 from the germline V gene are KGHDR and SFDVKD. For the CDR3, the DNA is TGTGCCACCAGTGATCCAAGCGGGAGTCAATACAATGAGCAGTTCTTC. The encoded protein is CATSDPSGSQYNEQFF.

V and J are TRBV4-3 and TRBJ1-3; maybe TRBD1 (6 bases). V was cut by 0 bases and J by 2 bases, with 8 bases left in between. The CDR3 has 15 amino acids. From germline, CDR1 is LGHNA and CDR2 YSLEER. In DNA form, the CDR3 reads TGCGCCAGCAGCCAAGACACAGGGACTGGAAACACCATATATTTT. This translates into CASSQDTGTGNTIYF.

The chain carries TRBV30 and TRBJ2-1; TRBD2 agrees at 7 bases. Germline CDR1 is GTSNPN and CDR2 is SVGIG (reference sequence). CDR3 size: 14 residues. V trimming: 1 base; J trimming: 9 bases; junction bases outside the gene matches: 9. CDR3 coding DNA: TGTGCCTGGAGTGGGGGGAGGGCCGAGGGTGAGCAGTTCTTC. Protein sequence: CAWSGGRAEGEQFF. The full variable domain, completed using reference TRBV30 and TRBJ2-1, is SQTIHQWPATLVQPVGSPLSLECTVEGTSNPNLYWYRQAAGRGLQLLFYSVGIGQISSEVPQNLSASRPQDRQFILSSKKLLLSDSGFYLCAWSGGRAEGEQFFGPGTRLTVL.

CDR3 nucleotide sequence: TGTGCCAGCAGCTTTCTAGCGGGCGGGTTCACAGATACGCAGTATTTT. Its protein product is CASSFLAGGFTDTQYF. The chain recombines TRBV11-1 with TRBJ2-3; the match to TRBD2 covers 8 bases. Per germline, CDR1 SGHAT and CDR2 FQDESV (reference sequence). The junction had 7 bases not matched to a gene; V was cut back by 3 bases and J by 2 bases. The CDR3 runs to 16 residues.

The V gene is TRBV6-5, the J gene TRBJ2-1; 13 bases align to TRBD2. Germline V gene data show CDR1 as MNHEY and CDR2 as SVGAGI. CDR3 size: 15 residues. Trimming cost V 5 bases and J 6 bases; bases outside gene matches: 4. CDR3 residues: CASSPGLAGANEQFF. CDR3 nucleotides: TGTGCCAGCAGTCCCGGACTAGCGGGGGCCAATGAGCAGTTCTTC.

In nucleotides, the CDR3 is TGTGCCAGCAGCGTATGGACAGGGGCGAGCTATGGCTACACCTTC. Amino acid sequence: CASSVWTGASYGYTF. The gene calls are TRBV9 and TRBJ1-2; 9 nucleotides match TRBD1. The germline gives CDR1 SGDLS, CDR2 YYNGEE. Germline trimming cut 1 base from V and 4 bases from J; bases unmatched to any gene: 5. The CDR3 contains 15 residues.

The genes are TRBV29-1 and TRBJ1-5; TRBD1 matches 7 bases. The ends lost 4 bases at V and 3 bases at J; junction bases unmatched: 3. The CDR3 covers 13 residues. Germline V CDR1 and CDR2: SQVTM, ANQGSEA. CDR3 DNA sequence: TGCAGCGTTGGGACAGGCTTCAATCAGCCCCAGCATTTT. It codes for CSVGTGFNQPQHF.

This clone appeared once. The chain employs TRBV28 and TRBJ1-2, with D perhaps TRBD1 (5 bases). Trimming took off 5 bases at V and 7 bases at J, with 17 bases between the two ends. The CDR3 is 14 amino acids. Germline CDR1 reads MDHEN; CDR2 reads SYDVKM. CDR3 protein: CASSLTHRRGGYTF. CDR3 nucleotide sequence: TGTGCCAGCAGTCTGACCCACCGAAGGGGTGGCTACACCTTC.

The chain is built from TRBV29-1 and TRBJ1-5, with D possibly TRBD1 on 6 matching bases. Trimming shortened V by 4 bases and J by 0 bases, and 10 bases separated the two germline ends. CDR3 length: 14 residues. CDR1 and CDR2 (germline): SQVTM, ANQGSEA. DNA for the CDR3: TGCAGCGTTGGAGGCAGGGGTAGCAATCAGCCCCAGCATTTT. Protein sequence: CSVGGRGSNQPQHF.

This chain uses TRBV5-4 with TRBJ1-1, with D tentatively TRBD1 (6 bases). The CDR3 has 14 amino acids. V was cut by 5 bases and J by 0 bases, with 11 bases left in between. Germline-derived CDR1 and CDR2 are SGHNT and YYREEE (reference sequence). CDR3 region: CASSYRDVNTEAFF. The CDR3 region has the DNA TGTGCCAGCAGTTACAGGGACGTGAACACTGAAGCTTTCTTT.

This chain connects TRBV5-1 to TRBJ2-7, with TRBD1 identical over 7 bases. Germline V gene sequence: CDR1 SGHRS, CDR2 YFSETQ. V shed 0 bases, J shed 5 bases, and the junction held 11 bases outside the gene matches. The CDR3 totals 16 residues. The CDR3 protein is CASSLDGRGSINEQYF. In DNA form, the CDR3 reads TGCGCCAGCAGCTTGGACGGCAGGGGGTCAATCAACGAGCAGTACTTC.

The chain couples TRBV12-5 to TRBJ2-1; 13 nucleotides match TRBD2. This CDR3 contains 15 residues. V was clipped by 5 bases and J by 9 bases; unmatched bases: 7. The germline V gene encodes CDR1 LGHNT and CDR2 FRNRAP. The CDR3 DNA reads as TGTGCTAGTGGTCTCGGACTAGCGGGAGCCGGTGAGCAGTTCTTC. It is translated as CASGLGLAGAGEQFF. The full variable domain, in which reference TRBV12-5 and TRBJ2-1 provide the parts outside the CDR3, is DARVTQTPRHKVTEMGQEVTMRCQPILGHNTVFWYRQTMMQGLELLAYFRNRAPLDDSGMPKDRFSAEMPDATLATLKIQPSEPRDSAVYFCASGLGLAGAGEQFFGPGTRLTVL.

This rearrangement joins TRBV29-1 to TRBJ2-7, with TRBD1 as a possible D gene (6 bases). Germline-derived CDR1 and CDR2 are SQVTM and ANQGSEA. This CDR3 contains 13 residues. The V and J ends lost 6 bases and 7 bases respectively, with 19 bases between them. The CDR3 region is CSVLRDTSGEQYF. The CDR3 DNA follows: TGCAGCGTCCTCCGGGACACCTCAGGGGAGCAGTACTTC.

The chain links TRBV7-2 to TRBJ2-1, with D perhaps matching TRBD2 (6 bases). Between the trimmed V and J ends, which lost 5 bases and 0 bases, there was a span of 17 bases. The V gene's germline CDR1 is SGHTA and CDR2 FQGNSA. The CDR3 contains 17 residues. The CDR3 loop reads CASSPNSGTYSYNEQFF. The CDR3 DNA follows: TGTGCCAGCAGCCCTAACTCAGGGACTTACTCCTACAATGAGCAGTTCTTC.

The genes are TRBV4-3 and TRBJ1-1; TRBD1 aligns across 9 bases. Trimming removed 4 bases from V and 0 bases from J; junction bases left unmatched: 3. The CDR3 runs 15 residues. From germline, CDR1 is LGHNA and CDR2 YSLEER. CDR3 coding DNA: TGCGCCAGCAGCCTACGGACAGGGGTGAACACTGAAGCTTTCTTT. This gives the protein CASSLRTGVNTEAFF.

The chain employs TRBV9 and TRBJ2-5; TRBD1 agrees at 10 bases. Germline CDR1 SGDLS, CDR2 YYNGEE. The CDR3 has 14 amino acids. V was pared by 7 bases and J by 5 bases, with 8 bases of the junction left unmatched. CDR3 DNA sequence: TGTGCCAGCCAGGACGGACAGGGGGGTGAGACCCAGTACTTC. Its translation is CASQDGQGGETQYF.

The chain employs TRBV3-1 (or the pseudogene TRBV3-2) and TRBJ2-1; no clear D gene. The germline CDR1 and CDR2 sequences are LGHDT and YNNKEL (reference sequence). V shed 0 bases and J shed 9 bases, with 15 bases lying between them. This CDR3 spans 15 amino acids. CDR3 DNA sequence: TGTGCCAGCAGCCAAGAAGCTAGTGGCCGAACTGAGCAGTTCTTC. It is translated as CASSQEASGRTEQFF.

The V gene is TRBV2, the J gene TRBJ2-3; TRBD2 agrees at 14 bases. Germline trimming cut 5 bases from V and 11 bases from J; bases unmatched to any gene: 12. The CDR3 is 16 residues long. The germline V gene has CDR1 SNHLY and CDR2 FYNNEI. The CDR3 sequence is CASSTSGTSGSFVQYF. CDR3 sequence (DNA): TGTGCCAGCAGTACCTCCGGGACTAGCGGGAGTTTTGTGCAGTATTTT.

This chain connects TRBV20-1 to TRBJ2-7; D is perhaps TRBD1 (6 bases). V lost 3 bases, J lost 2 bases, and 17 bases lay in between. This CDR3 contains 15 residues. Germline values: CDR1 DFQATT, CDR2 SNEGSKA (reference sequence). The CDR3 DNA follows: TGCAGTGCTAGTGAAAACCAGGGGTCCCCCTACGAGCAGTACTTC. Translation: CSASENQGSPYEQYF.